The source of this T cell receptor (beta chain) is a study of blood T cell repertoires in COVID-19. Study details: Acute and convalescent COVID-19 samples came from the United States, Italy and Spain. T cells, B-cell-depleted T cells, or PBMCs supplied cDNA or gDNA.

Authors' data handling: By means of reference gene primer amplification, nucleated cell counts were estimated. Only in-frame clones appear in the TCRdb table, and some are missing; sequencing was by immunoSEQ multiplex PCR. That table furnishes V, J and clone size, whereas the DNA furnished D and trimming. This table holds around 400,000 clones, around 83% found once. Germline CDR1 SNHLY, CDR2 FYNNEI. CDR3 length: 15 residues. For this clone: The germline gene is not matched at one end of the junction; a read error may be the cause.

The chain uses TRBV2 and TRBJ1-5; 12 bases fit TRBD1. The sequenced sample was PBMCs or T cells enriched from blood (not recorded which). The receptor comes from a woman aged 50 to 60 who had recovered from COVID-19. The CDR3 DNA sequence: TGTGCCGGCAGGGGGACAGGGGGCAGCAATCAGCCCCAGCATTTT. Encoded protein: CAGRGTGGSNQPQHF.